This T cell receptor (beta chain) was found in a study of OX40 agonist ivuxolimab in advanced cancers. Study-wide background: Partial responses were achieved by three patients, one with hepatocellular carcinoma and two with cutaneous melanoma.

Profiling relied on immunoSEQ multiplex PCR, and the TCRdb table lists in-frame clones only, not all of them. The sample includes 90,000 to 150,000 clones, approximately 90% of them seen just once. The V and J ends lost 5 bases and 3 bases respectively, with 13 bases between them. The germline gives CDR1 SGHVS, CDR2 FNYEAQ. This CDR3 comprises 14 residues. Study observations and caveats: Partial responders receiving 0.1-3.0 mg/kg showed among the lowest clonal expansion. There was clonal expansion of CD4+ and CD8+ blood T cells by week 6 at 0.1 to 3.0 mg/kg.

Notes on this clone: Its antigen is unknown.

The origin of this receptor is an adult with an advanced solid tumor such as melanoma, head and neck, liver or kidney cancer. The chain couples TRBV7-6 to TRBJ2-5; tentative D call: TRBD2 (6 bases). The source material was CD4+ or CD8+ T cells sorted from blood, sampled in a trial of the OX40 agonist ivuxolimab. The CDR3 reads CASSPRDLKETQYF. CDR3 DNA: TGTGCCAGCAGCCCGCGGGACTTGAAAGAGACCCAGTACTTC.